This entry features one T cell receptor beta chain sequence. Its specificity is unknown. The junction shows a germline mismatch at one end, possibly a read error. Clones were read by immunoSEQ multiplex PCR, and TCRdb kept only the in-frame ones, dropping some. Among tens of thousands of clones listed, about 92% were seen once. This sample was taken from a study of T cell responses to AZD1222 COVID-19 vaccine. Germline lookup yields CDR1 SSHAT and CDR2 FNYEAQ (reference sequence). This CDR3 spans 15 amino acids. The study, taken as a whole, reports: Possibly, clonal diversity was underestimated; donors were largely white British and included more females. Spike was spanned by vaccine-associated CD4 TCRs, with dominance at 160-218 and 743-854. It was only after the peak T cell response that any repertoires were sampled. Spike-specific TCR repertoires showed rising breadth and depth after two AZD1222 doses.

The starting material was peripheral blood, obtained 28 days after the second AZD1222 dose. The clonotype comes from an adult who received the AZD1222 COVID-19 vaccine. This chain links TRBV7-7 with TRBJ2-3; 10 bases agree with TRBD1. CDR3 amino acids: CASSPGTGVADTQYF. CDR3 nucleotide sequence: TGTGCTAGCAGCCCCGGGACAGGGGTCGCAGATACGCAGTATTTT.